The 4 T cell receptor beta chains below all came from one sample that was sequenced in a study of early T cells in non-severe SARS-CoV-2 infection. TCRdb re-analysed the 5' RACE reads in MiXCR, keeping a single row per CDR3 protein. Counted here are some 60,000 distinct CDR3 sequences, about 8.4% occurring once; the ten biggest clones make up about 3.2%. Sequencing was performed on whole blood. Source of these receptors: an adult who was a healthcare worker with PCR-confirmed SARS-CoV-2 infection or an uninfected control (not recorded which).

This clonotype was seen a few times. V is TRBV5-1 and J is TRBJ2-5; 14 nucleotides match TRBD2. The CDR3 runs to 15 residues. J lost 4 bases, V lost 3 bases, and 2 bases had no gene match. Germline V CDR1 and CDR2: SGHRS, YFSETQ. CDR3 sequence: CASSSGLAGVETQYF. CDR3 nucleotides: TGCGCCAGCAGCTCGGGACTAGCGGGAGTAGAGACCCAGTACTTC.

This clonotype was seen a handful of times. The chain uses TRBV5-4 and TRBJ1-1; perhaps TRBD1 as D (6 bases). This CDR3 has 13 residues. Looked up from germline, CDR1 is SGHNT and CDR2 is YYREEE (reference sequence). V was trimmed by 4 bases and J by 2 bases, leaving 9 bases between them. CDR3 residues: CASSGGYNTEAFF. The CDR3 DNA reads TGTGCCAGCAGCGGGGGCTACAACACTGAAGCTTTCTTT.

The V gene is TRBV12-3 or TRBV12-4, the J gene TRBJ2-7; tentative D call: TRBD2 (5 bases). The CDR3 is 13 residues long. V shed 8 bases and J shed 6 bases, with 17 bases lying between them. The CDR3 DNA reads TGTGCCAGCCGGCGGGCAGGTGGTGGCGAGCAGTACTTC. Its translation is CASRRAGGGEQYF.

This clonotype appeared a few times. This rearrangement joins TRBV11-2 to TRBJ1-2; 12 nucleotides match TRBD1. Looked up from germline, CDR1 is SGHAT and CDR2 is FQNNGV. V shed 1 base and J 4 bases; nucleotides not matched to a gene: 4. The CDR3 contains 16 residues. The CDR3 bases are TGTGCCAGCAGCTTAGGGGACAGGGGGCCAAGCTATGGCTACACCTTC. Translating it yields CASSLGDRGPSYGYTF. Based on the CDR3 plus reference TRBV11-2 and TRBJ1-2, the full variable domain is EAGVAQSPRYKIIEKRQSVAFWCNPISGHATLYWYQQILGQGPKLLIQFQNNGVVDDSQLPKDRFSAERLKGVDSTLKIQPAKLEDSAVYLCASSLGDRGPSYGYTFGSGTRLTVV.